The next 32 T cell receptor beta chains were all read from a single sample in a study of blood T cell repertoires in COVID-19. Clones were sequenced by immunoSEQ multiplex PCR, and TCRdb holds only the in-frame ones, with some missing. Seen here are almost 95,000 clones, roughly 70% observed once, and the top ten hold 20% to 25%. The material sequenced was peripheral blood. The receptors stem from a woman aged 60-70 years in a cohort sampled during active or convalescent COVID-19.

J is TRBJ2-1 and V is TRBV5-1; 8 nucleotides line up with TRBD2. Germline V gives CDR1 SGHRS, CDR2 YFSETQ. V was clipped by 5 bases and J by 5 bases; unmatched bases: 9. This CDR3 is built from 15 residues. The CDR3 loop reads CASSFGGALDNEQFF. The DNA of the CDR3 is TGCGCCAGCAGTTTCGGGGGGGCCCTGGACAATGAGCAGTTCTTC.

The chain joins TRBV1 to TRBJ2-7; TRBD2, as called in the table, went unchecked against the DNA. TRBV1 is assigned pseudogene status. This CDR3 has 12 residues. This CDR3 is CTSSHRTYEQYF. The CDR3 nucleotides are TGCACCAGCAGCCATCGTACCTACGAGCAGTACTTC.

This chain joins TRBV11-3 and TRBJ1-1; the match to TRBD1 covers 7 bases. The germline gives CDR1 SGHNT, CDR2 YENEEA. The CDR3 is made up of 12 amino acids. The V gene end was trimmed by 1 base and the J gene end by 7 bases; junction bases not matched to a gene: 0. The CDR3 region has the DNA TGTGCCAGCAGCTTAGGGACAGGTGAAGCTTTCTTT. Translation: CASSLGTGEAFF.

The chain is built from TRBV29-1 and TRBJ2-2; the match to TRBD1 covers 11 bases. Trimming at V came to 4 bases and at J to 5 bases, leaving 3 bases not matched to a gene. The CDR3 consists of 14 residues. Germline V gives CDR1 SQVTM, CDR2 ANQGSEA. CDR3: CSVAGTGGTGELFF. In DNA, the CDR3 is TGCAGCGTTGCCGGGACAGGGGGGACCGGGGAGCTGTTTTTT.

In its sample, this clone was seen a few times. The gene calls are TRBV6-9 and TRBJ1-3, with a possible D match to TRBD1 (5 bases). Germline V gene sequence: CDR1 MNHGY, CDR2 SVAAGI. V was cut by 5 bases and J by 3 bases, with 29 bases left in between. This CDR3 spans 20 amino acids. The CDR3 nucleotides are TGTGCCAGCAGTCTACGGGCCCCAGGCGGGGGAATGCCAGGTGGAAACACCATATATTTT. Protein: CASSLRAPGGGMPGGNTIYF.

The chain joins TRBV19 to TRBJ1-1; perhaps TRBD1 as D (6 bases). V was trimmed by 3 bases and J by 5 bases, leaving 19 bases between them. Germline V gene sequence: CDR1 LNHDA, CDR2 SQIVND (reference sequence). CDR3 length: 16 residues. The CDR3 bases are TGTGCCAGTAGTATTCGAGGGGGGGCGAGGGGTACTGAAGCTTTCTTT. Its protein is CASSIRGGARGTEAFF.

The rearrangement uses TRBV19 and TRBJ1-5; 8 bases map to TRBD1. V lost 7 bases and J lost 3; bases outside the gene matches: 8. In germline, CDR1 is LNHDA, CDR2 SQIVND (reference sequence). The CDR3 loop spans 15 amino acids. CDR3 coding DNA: TGTGCCAGTAACGGACAGGGAATATTCAATCAGCCCCAGCATTTT. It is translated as CASNGQGIFNQPQHF.

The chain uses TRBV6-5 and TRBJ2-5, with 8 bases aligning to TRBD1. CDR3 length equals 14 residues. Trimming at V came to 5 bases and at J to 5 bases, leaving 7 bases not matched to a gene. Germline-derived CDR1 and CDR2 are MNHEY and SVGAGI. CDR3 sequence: CASSPGQGRETQYF. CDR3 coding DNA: TGTGCCAGCAGTCCTGGACAGGGCAGGGAGACCCAGTACTTC.

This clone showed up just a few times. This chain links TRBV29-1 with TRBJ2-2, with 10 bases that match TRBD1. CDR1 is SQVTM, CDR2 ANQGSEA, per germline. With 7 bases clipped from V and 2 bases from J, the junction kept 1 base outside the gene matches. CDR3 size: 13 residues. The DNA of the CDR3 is TGCAGCGGACAGGGGGCCAACACCGGGGAGCTGTTTTTT. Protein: CSGQGANTGELFF.

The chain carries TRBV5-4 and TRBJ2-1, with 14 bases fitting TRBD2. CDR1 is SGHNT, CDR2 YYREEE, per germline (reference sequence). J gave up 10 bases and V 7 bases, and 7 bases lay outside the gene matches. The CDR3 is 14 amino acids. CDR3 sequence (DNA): TGTGCCAGCGGGCCCGGGACTAGCGGGAGAGAGCAGTTCTTC. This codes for CASGPGTSGREQFF.

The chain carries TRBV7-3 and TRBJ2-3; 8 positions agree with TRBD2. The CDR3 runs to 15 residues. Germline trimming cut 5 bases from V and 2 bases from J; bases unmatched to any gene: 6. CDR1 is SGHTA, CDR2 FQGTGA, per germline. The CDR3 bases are TGTGCCAGCAGCGGATACGGGGGGGCCACAGATACGCAGTATTTT. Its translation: CASSGYGGATDTQYF.

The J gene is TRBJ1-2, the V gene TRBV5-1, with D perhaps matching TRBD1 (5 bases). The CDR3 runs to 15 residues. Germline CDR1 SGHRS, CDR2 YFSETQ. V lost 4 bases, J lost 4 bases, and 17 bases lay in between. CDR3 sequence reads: CASSDQGSGIYGYTF. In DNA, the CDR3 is TGCGCCAGCAGCGATCAGGGAAGTGGCATCTATGGCTACACCTTC.

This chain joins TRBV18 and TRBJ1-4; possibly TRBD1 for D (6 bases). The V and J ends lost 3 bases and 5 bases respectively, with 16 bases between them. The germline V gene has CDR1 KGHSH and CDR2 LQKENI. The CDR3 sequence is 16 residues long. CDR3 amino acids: CASSPRAGTKNEKLFF. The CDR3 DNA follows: TGTGCCAGCTCACCCCGCGCAGGGACAAAGAATGAAAAACTGTTTTTT.

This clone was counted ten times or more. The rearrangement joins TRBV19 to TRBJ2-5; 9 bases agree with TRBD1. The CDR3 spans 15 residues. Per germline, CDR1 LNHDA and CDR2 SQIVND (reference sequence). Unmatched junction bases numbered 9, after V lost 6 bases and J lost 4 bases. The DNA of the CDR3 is TGTGCCAGTAGCACGACAGGGGGTGTGGGAGAGACCCAGTACTTC. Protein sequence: CASSTTGGVGETQYF.

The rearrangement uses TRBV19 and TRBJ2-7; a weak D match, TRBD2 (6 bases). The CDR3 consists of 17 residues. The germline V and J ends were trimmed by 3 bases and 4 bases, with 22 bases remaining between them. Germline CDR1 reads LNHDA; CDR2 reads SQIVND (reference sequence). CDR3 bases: TGTGCCAGTAGTATTGGAGGGACTCGGACCCATCATTACGAGCAGTACTTC. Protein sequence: CASSIGGTRTHHYEQYF.

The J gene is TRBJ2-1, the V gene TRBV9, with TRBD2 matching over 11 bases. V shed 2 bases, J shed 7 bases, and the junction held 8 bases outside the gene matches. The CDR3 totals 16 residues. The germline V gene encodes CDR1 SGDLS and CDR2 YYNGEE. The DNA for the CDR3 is TGTGCCAGCAGCGTCGCCGGGACTAGCGGCTTAAATGAGCAGTTCTTC. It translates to CASSVAGTSGLNEQFF.

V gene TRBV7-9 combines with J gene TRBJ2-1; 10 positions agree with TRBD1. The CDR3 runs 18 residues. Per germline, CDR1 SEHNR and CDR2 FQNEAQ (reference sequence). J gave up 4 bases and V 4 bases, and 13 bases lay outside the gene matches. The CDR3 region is CASSSGQGTPHDYNEQFF. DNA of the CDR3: TGTGCCAGCAGCTCGGGACAGGGGACCCCACACGATTACAATGAGCAGTTCTTC. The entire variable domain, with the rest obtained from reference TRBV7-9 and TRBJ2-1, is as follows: DTGVSQNPRHKITKRGQNVTFRCDPISEHNRLYWYRQTLGQGPEFLTYFQNEAQLEKSRLLSDRFSAERPKGSFSTLEIQRTEQGDSAMYLCASSSGQGTPHDYNEQFFGPGTRLTVL.

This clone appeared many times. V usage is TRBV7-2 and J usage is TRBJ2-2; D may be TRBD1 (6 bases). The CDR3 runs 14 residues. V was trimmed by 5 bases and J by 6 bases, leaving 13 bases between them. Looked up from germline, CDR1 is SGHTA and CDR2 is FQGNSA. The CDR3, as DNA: TGTGCCAGCAGCACACAGGGTGTCGCCGGGGAGCTGTTTTTT. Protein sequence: CASSTQGVAGELFF.

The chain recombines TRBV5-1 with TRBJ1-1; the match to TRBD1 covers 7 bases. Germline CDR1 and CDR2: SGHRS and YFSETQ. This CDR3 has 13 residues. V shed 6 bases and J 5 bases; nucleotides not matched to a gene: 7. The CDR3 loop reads CASTGTVTTEAFF. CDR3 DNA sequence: TGCGCCAGCACCGGGACAGTTACTACTGAAGCTTTCTTT.

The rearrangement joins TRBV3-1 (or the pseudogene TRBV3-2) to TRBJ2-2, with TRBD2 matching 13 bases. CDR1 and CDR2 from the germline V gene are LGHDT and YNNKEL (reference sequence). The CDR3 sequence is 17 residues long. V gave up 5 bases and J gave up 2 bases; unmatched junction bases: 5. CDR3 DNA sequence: TGTGCCAGCAGCGCGACTAGCGGGGGGCTCAACACCGGGGAGCTGTTTTTT. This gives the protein CASSATSGGLNTGELFF.

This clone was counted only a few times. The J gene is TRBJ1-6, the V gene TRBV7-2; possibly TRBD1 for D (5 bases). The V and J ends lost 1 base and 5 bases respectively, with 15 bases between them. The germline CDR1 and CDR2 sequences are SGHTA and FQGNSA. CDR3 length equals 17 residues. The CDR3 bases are TGTGCCAGCAGCTTAGTCCCGGGCAGGGATAATAATTCACCCCTCCACTTT. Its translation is CASSLVPGRDNNSPLHF.

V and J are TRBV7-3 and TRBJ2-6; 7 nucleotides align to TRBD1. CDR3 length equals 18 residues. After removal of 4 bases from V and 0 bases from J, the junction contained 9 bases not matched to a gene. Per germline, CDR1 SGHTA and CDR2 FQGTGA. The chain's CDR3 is CASSSSGQLTSGANVLTF. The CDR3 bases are TGTGCCAGCAGCTCCTCGGGACAGCTGACCTCTGGGGCCAACGTCCTGACTTTC.

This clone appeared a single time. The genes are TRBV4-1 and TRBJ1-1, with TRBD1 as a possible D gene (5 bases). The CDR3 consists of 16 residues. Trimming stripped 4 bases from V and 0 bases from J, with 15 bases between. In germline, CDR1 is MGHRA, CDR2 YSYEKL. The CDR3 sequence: CASSPSDTIMNTEAFF. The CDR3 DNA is TGCGCCAGCAGCCCCTCGGACACGATAATGAACACTGAAGCTTTCTTT.

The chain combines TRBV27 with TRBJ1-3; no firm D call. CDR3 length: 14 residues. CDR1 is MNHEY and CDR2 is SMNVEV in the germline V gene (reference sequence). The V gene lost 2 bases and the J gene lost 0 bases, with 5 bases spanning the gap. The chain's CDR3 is CASSLAGSGNTIYF. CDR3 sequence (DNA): TGTGCCAGCAGTTTAGCAGGCTCTGGAAACACCATATATTTT.

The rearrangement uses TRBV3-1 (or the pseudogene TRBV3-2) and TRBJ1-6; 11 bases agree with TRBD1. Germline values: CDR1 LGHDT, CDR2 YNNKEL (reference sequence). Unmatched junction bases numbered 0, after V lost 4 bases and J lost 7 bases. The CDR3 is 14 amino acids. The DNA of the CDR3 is TGTGCCAGCAGCCGGACAGGGGGCAATTCACCCCTCCACTTT. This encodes CASSRTGGNSPLHF.

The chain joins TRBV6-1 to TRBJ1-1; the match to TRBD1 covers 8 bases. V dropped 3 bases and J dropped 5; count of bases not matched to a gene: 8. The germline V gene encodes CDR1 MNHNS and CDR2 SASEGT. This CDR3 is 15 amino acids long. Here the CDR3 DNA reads TGTGCCAGCAGTGAGTGGGCAGGGGGCGGAACTGAAGCTTTCTTT. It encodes CASSEWAGGGTEAFF.

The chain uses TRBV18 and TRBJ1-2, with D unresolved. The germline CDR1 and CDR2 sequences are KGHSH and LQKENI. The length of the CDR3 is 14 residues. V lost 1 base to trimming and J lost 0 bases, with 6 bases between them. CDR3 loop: CASSPRHPNYGYTF. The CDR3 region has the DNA TGTGCCAGCTCACCACGACACCCTAACTATGGCTACACCTTC.

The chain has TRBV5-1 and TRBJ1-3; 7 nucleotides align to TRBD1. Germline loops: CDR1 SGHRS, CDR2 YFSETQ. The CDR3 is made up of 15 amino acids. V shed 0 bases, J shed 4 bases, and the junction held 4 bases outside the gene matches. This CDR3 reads CASSLATGVGNTIYF. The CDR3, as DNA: TGCGCCAGCAGCTTGGCCACAGGGGTCGGAAACACCATATATTTT.

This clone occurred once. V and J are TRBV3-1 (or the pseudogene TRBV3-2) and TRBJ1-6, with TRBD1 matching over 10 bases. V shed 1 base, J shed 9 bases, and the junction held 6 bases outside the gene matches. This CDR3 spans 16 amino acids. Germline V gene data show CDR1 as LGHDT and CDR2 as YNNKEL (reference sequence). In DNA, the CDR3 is TGTGCCAGCAGCCAAGTGGCGACAGGGGGCTTTTCACCCCTCCACTTT. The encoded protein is CASSQVATGGFSPLHF.

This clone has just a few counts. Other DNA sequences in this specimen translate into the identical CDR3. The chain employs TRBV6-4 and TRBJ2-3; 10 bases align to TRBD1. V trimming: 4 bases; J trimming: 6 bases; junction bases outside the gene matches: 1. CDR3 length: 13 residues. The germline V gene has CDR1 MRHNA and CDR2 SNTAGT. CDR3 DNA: TGTGCCAGCAGTGCGGACAGGGGGGATACGCAGTATTTT. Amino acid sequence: CASSADRGDTQYF.

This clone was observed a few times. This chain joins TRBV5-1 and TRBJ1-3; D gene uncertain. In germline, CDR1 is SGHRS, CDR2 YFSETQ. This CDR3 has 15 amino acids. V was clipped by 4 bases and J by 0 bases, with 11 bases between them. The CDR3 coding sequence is TGCGCCAGCAGCCAAGAGCCTAGCTCTGGAAACACCATATATTTT. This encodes CASSQEPSSGNTIYF. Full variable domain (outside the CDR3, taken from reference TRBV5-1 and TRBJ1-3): KAGVTQTPRYLIKTRGQQVTLSCSPISGHRSVSWYQQTPGQGLQFLFEYFSETQRNKGNFPGRFSGRQFSNSRSEMNVSTLELGDSALYLCASSQEPSSGNTIYFGEGSWLTVV.

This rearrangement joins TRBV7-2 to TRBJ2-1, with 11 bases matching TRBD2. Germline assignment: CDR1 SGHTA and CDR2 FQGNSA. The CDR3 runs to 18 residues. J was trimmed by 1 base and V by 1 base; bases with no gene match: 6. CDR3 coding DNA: TGTGCCAGCAGCTTAGAGGGTCGACTAGCGGGGTCCTACAATGAGCAGTTCTTC. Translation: CASSLEGRLAGSYNEQFF.